Given below is one T cell receptor beta chain in context. These data belong to a study of blood T cell repertoires in COVID-19. Overall study context: T cells, B-cell-depleted T cells, or PBMCs supplied cDNA or gDNA.

Only in-frame clones appear in the TCRdb table, and some are missing; sequencing was by immunoSEQ multiplex PCR. The table records approximately 180,000 clones, over 70% of them present only once. Trimming pared 8 bases from V and 9 bases from J, leaving 14 bases between. The CDR3 is made up of 13 amino acids. Germline V gene sequence: CDR1 SGHAT, CDR2 FQNNGV. Sample: peripheral blood. J is TRBJ1-6 and V is TRBV11-2; D remains ambiguous. This TCR was sampled from a woman aged 35 to 49 with COVID-19, enrolled during active disease. The CDR3 DNA sequence: TGTGCCAGCCGCGAGGGAAGCGTTTCACCCCTCCACTTT. Its translation: CASREGSVSPLHF.